This T cell receptor (beta chain) was captured by sequencing in a study of T cells in Graves' hyperthyroidism and ophthalmopathy. RNA transcripts served as the template for amplifying TCR beta CDR3 regions. A first-round RT-PCR of the TCR CDR3 used the HTBI primer set. From the multiplex PCR reads, TCRdb called clonotypes with MiXCR, one entry per CDR3 protein. The sample lists about 290,000 distinct CDR3 sequences; 16% were seen once. Germline V gene sequence: CDR1 LNHDA, CDR2 SQIVND (reference sequence). The ends were cut back, 9 bases at V and 6 bases at J, with 21 bases in the middle. This CDR3 contains 15 residues.

The sample comprised blood. This TCR came from a young man with Graves' hyperthyroidism. The chain has TRBV19 and TRBJ1-3; D gene uncertain. The CDR3 DNA is TGTGCCAGCTCAACGAGGGCGCATATAATAAACACCATATATTTT. Residues: CASSTRAHIINTIYF.